The 27 T cell receptor beta chains in this list originate from one sample, sequenced in a study of T-cell memory formation after mild COVID-19. TCRdb re-called the 5' RACE reads through MiXCR, storing one row per CDR3 protein. This sample has about 560,000 distinct CDR3 sequences, with roughly a sixth found just once. Material for sequencing was PBMCs or a T cell subset sorted from them (not recorded which). All receptors derive from an adult woman who had mild COVID-19 (a few samples of this study predate the infection). Cell type and time point are not known.

The chain is built from TRBV20-1 and TRBJ2-5, with TRBD2 as a possible D gene (6 bases). The germline V and J ends were trimmed by 1 base and 5 bases, with 14 bases remaining between them. The CDR3 is made up of 14 amino acids. The germline V gene encodes CDR1 DFQATT and CDR2 SNEGSKA (reference sequence). CDR3 DNA: TGCAGTGCTAGAGCCCCGGGGAGGCTTGAGACCCAGTACTTC. This codes for CSARAPGRLETQYF.

The V call is TRBV9, the J call TRBJ1-5; D perhaps matches TRBD1 (5 bases). The CDR3 has 14 amino acids. Trimming cost V 0 bases and J 2 bases, with 6 bases left between them. Germline V gene data show CDR1 as SGDLS and CDR2 as YYNGEE. CDR3 nucleotides: TGTGCCAGCAGCGTAGAAGGGGGCAATCAGCCCCAGCATTTT. This gives the protein CASSVEGGNQPQHF.

This clonotype has just a few counts. J is TRBJ2-5 and V is TRBV7-9; 7 nucleotides align to TRBD2. J was trimmed by 2 bases and V by 4 bases; bases with no gene match: 10. This CDR3 is built from 16 residues. Germline loops: CDR1 SEHNR, CDR2 FQNEAQ (reference sequence). As DNA, the CDR3 is TGTGCCAGCAGCTCCCCACTGGGACTAAGGCAAGAGACCCAGTACTTC. Protein sequence: CASSSPLGLRQETQYF.

The chain is built from TRBV21-1 and TRBJ1-2. TRBV21-1 is a pseudogene. This CDR3 has 13 residues. In DNA form, the CDR3 reads TGTGCCAGCAGCAAAACGGGTCGGTATGGCTACACCTTC. It is translated as CASSKTGRYGYTF.

In its sample, this clonotype was seen a few times. This CDR3 is CASSAPLGGTDTQYF. The CDR3 nucleotides are TGTGCCAGCAGCGCCCCCCTTGGCGGCACAGATACGCAGTATTTT. The chain uses TRBV7-2 and TRBJ2-3; D gene unclear. The V and J ends lost 5 bases and 1 base respectively, with 13 bases between them. Germline lookup yields CDR1 SGHTA and CDR2 FQGNSA. This CDR3 spans 15 amino acids.

The chain combines TRBV9 with TRBJ2-5, with D perhaps TRBD1 (5 bases). Germline-derived CDR1 and CDR2 are SGDLS and YYNGEE. V shed 1 base and J shed 5 bases, with 12 bases lying between them. The CDR3 has 14 residues. The CDR3 DNA is TGTGCCAGCAGCGTAACTTCAGGGCTGGAGACCCAGTACTTC. This encodes CASSVTSGLETQYF. Based on the CDR3 plus reference TRBV9 and TRBJ2-5, the full variable domain is DSGVTQTPKHLITATGQRVTLRCSPRSGDLSVYWYQQSLDQGLQFLIQYYNGEERAKGNILERFSAQQFPDLHSELNLSSLELGDSALYFCASSVTSGLETQYFGPGTRLLVL.

This chain connects TRBV19 to TRBJ1-1; D not certain. Trimming shortened V by 2 bases and J by 7 bases, and 8 bases separated the two germline ends. CDR1 LNHDA and CDR2 SQIVND come from the germline V gene (reference sequence). The CDR3 length is 12 residues. CDR3 in DNA: TGTGCCAGTAGTATATCGGACCTTGAAGCTTTCTTT. Translating gives CASSISDLEAFF. The variable domain in full, with the rest retrieved from reference TRBV19 and TRBJ1-1, is DGGITQSPKYLFRKEGQNVTLSCEQNLNHDAMYWYRQDPGQGLRLIYYSQIVNDFQKGDIAEGYSVSREKKESFPLTVTSAQKNPTAFYLCASSISDLEAFFGQGTRLTVV.

This clonotype occurred a few times. V and J are TRBV28 and TRBJ2-7; D is ambiguous. The germline gives CDR1 MDHEN, CDR2 SYDVKM. The CDR3 length is 13 residues. The V end lost 6 bases, the J end lost 3 bases, and 12 bases lay between the germline ends. The CDR3 sequence: CASRTHLGYEQYF. DNA of the CDR3: TGTGCCAGCAGAACCCACCTGGGCTACGAGCAGTACTTC. Full variable domain (rest looked up from reference TRBV28 and TRBJ2-7): DVKVTQSSRYLVKRTGEKVFLECVQDMDHENMFWYRQDPGLGLRLIYFSYDVKMKEKGDIPEGYSVSREKKERFSLILESASTNQTSMYLCASRTHLGYEQYFGPGTRLTVT.

The chain recombines TRBV12-3 or TRBV12-4 with TRBJ2-7, with D uncertain. Trimming left V 5 bases short and J 1 base short, with 12 bases between. This CDR3 is built from 14 residues. CDR3 residues: CASSPMGLSYEQYF. The CDR3 DNA reads as TGTGCCAGCAGTCCCATGGGCCTTTCCTACGAGCAGTACTTC.

The chain is built from TRBV20-1 and TRBJ2-3; 9 bases map to TRBD2. The CDR3 totals 13 residues. Germline V gene data show CDR1 as DFQATT and CDR2 as SNEGSKA (reference sequence). J was trimmed by 2 bases and V by 7 bases; bases with no gene match: 4. The CDR3 sequence is CSELAGPTDTQYF. The CDR3 nucleotides are TGCAGTGAACTAGCGGGCCCCACAGATACGCAGTATTTT.

The V and J genes are TRBV30 and TRBJ2-7; D gene ambiguous. Trimming removed 3 bases from V and 6 bases from J, with 9 bases in between. Germline V CDR1 and CDR2: GTSNPN, SVGIG (reference sequence). The CDR3 has 11 amino acids. CDR3 residues: CAWRREAEQYF. The CDR3 DNA follows: TGTGCCTGGAGACGCGAAGCCGAGCAGTACTTC.

This clonotype was seen just once. The chain has TRBV18 and TRBJ2-5; D gene uncertain. Germline V gene sequence: CDR1 KGHSH, CDR2 LQKENI. The CDR3 contains 11 residues. V lost 4 bases to trimming and J lost 5 bases, with 5 bases between them. This chain's CDR3 is CASSHTETQYF. CDR3 nucleotides: TGTGCCAGCTCACACACTGAGACCCAGTACTTC. The full variable domain, with the rest looked up from reference TRBV18 and TRBJ2-5, is NAGVMQNPRHLVRRRGQEARLRCSPMKGHSHVYWYRQLPEEGLKFMVYLQKENIIDESGMPKERFSAEFPKEGPSILRIQQVVRGDSAAYFCASSHTETQYFGPGTRLLVL.

This clonotype was detected a few times. The V gene is TRBV20-1, the J gene TRBJ2-7, with D perhaps matching TRBD2 (6 bases). Trimming pared 3 bases from V and 1 base from J, leaving 16 bases between. The CDR3 sequence is 15 residues long. CDR1 is DFQATT, CDR2 SNEGSKA, per germline (reference sequence). DNA of the CDR3: TGCAGTGCTAGTTATGCTAGCGCCTTTTCCTACGAGCAGTACTTC. Amino acid sequence: CSASYASAFSYEQYF.

This clonotype has just a few counts. The chain's CDR3 is CATSDFRPGVAGVQEETQYF. For the CDR3, the DNA is TGTGCCACCAGTGATTTTAGGCCCGGAGTAGCGGGAGTCCAGGAAGAGACCCAGTACTTC. This chain links TRBV24-1 with TRBJ2-5; 9 bases match TRBD2. The germline gives CDR1 KGHDR, CDR2 SFDVKD. This CDR3 has 20 residues. V gave up 1 base and J gave up 3 bases; unmatched junction bases: 17.

This clonotype was seen only a few times. This chain joins TRBV9 and TRBJ2-3, with 7 bases that match TRBD1. V shed 3 bases and J 0 bases; nucleotides not matched to a gene: 4. The CDR3 spans 15 residues. Germline loops: CDR1 SGDLS, CDR2 YYNGEE. The CDR3 coding sequence is TGTGCCAGCAGCGCATCGACAGGGAGCACAGATACGCAGTATTTT. It encodes CASSASTGSTDTQYF.

Only a few counts were recorded for this clonotype. The chain couples TRBV7-8 to TRBJ1-2; the D is unclear. CDR1 is SGHVS and CDR2 is FQNEAQ in the germline V gene. This CDR3 has 12 amino acids. V gave up 1 base and J gave up 8 bases, with 8 bases separating them. DNA for the CDR3: TGTGCCAGCAGCTTAGTCCCCGGAGGCTACACCTTC. It is translated as CASSLVPGGYTF.

This chain joins TRBV4-1 and TRBJ2-7, with D tentatively TRBD2 (5 bases). The germline CDR1 and CDR2 sequences are MGHRA and YSYEKL. The CDR3 has 16 residues. Trimming pared 0 bases from V and 4 bases from J, leaving 16 bases between. Here the CDR3 reads CASSQDRATNLYEQYF. The DNA for the CDR3 is TGCGCCAGCAGCCAAGATCGGGCGACTAACCTATACGAGCAGTACTTC.

The rearrangement joins TRBV5-4 to TRBJ2-6; 7 nucleotides match TRBD1. The V gene's germline CDR1 is SGHNT and CDR2 YYREEE (reference sequence). The CDR3 runs to 18 residues. Germline trimming cut 4 bases from V and 0 bases from J; bases unmatched to any gene: 10. The CDR3 here is CASSLRTGRFSGANVLTF. The CDR3, as DNA: TGTGCCAGCAGCCTCCGGACAGGAAGATTCTCTGGGGCCAACGTCCTGACTTTC.

This clonotype has just a few counts. The chain uses TRBV11-2 and TRBJ2-2, with 9 bases lining up with TRBD2. CDR1 and CDR2 (germline): SGHAT, FQNNGV. CDR3 length: 19 amino acids. V dropped 4 bases and J dropped 1; count of bases not matched to a gene: 13. CDR3 coding DNA: TGTGCCAGCAGCTCCCTCTCAATTAGCGGGAGCGGGAACACCGGGGAGCTGTTTTTT. Its translation: CASSSLSISGSGNTGELFF.

The chain joins TRBV6-2 or TRBV6-3 to TRBJ1-2, with D possibly being TRBD1 (6 bases). The germline V gene encodes CDR1 MNHEY and CDR2 SVGEGT. V was cut by 2 bases and J by 2 bases, with 24 bases left in between. The CDR3 extends over 19 amino acids. The CDR3 reads CASSYRIYRRGSRNYGYTF. CDR3 nucleotides: TGTGCCAGCAGTTACAGGATCTACCGCAGGGGAAGTCGGAACTATGGCTACACCTTC.

V and J are TRBV20-1 and TRBJ2-1; D is perhaps TRBD2 (5 bases). Germline V gene data show CDR1 as DFQATT and CDR2 as SNEGSKA (reference sequence). Deletions cut 6 bases from V and 6 bases from J, with 21 bases between. CDR3 length equals 15 residues. This CDR3 reads CSAYPPADIPNEQFF. CDR3 in DNA: TGCAGTGCCTACCCCCCAGCGGATATCCCCAATGAGCAGTTCTTC.

This clonotype was counted a few times. This chain connects TRBV29-1 to TRBJ2-7, with 10 bases fitting TRBD1. The CDR3 has 14 amino acids. CDR1 and CDR2 from the germline V gene are SQVTM and ANQGSEA. The CDR3 DNA follows: TGCAGTGTAAGCCCGGACAGGGGGGCGTACGAGCAGTACTTC. Encoded protein: CSVSPDRGAYEQYF.

The chain recombines TRBV30 with TRBJ1-5, with unresolved D. With 2 bases removed from V and 2 bases from J, the gap between germline ends came to 10 bases. The germline gives CDR1 GTSNPN, CDR2 SVGIG (reference sequence). The length of the CDR3 is 14 residues. CDR3 DNA: TGTGCCTGGAGTCTGGAGGTTCGCAATCAGCCCCAGCATTTT. Amino acids: CAWSLEVRNQPQHF. Supplemented by reference TRBV30 and TRBJ1-5, the full variable domain reads SQTIHQWPATLVQPVGSPLSLECTVEGTSNPNLYWYRQAAGRGLQLLFYSVGIGQISSEVPQNLSASRPQDRQFILSSKKLLLSDSGFYLCAWSLEVRNQPQHFGDGTRLSIL.

This clonotype was seen a few times. The genes are TRBV5-1 and TRBJ1-1, with a tentative D call TRBD1 (6 bases). CDR1 is SGHRS and CDR2 is YFSETQ in the germline V gene. Trimming shortened V by 6 bases and J by 1 base, and 13 bases separated the two germline ends. This CDR3 has 14 amino acids. The CDR3 reads CASKLGQTNTEAFF. The CDR3 nucleotides read TGCGCCAGCAAATTAGGACAGACGAACACTGAAGCTTTCTTT.

The chain recombines TRBV30 with TRBJ2-2; D is unresolved. This CDR3 has 15 residues. CDR1 is GTSNPN and CDR2 is SVGIG in the germline V gene (reference sequence). V gave up 3 bases and J gave up 4 bases, with 15 bases separating them. Here the CDR3 reads CAWSIGSWVTGELFF. CDR3 sequence (DNA): TGTGCCTGGAGCATTGGTAGTTGGGTCACCGGGGAGCTGTTTTTT. Combining the CDR3 with reference TRBV30 and TRBJ2-2 gives the whole variable domain SQTIHQWPATLVQPVGSPLSLECTVEGTSNPNLYWYRQAAGRGLQLLFYSVGIGQISSEVPQNLSASRPQDRQFILSSKKLLLSDSGFYLCAWSIGSWVTGELFFGEGSRLTVL.

In the case of this clonotype: Sequence at one end of the junction differs from germline and may be a read error. This rearrangement joins TRBV2 to TRBJ1-2; tentative D call: TRBD1 (6 bases). This CDR3 comprises 14 residues. CDR1 and CDR2 from the germline V gene are SNHLY and FYNNEI. CDR3 DNA sequence: TGTGCCAGTAGTGAAATGGCCACAGGGTACGGCTACACCTTC. The encoded protein is CASSEMATGYGYTF. Supplemented by reference TRBV2 and TRBJ1-2, the full variable domain reads EPEVTQTPSHQVTQMGQEVILRCVPISNHLYFYWYRQILGQKVEFLVSFYNNEISEKSEIFDDQFSVERPDGSNFTLKIRSTKLEDSAMYFCASSEMATGYGYTFGSGTRLTVV.

This clonotype has only a few counts. V gene TRBV12-3 or TRBV12-4 combines with J gene TRBJ1-2; D remains ambiguous. The germline V and J ends were trimmed by 4 bases and 7 bases, with 10 bases remaining between them. This CDR3 comprises 12 residues. The CDR3 here is CASSSSAGGYTF. CDR3 DNA sequence: TGTGCCAGCAGTTCCTCGGCGGGTGGCTACACCTTC.